One sample yielded the 24 T cell receptor beta chains listed below, sequenced in a study of regulatory T cells in long-lasting Graves disease. Time point of the sample: newly diagnosed GD, antithyroid drugs for less than 3 months. PBMC-extracted RNA yielded the TCR library. The TCR beta library used iRepertoire HTBI primers with Arm-PCR amplification of CDR3. From the multiplex PCR reads, TCRdb called clonotypes with MiXCR, one entry per CDR3 protein. The table shows approximately 360,000 distinct CDR3 sequences, with about 12% occurring only once. These records were also assigned to another study, of T cells in Graves' hyperthyroidism and ophthalmopathy.

The sample in question was peripheral blood mononuclear cells (PBMCs), obtained at new diagnosis, from a patient treated with antithyroid drugs. These receptors all come from a woman under 30 with Graves disease.

This clonotype was seen ten or more times. The chain links TRBV20-1 to TRBJ1-1, with D unclear. Germline V gene sequence: CDR1 DFQATT, CDR2 SNEGSKA (reference sequence). With 2 bases removed from V and 7 bases from J, the gap between germline ends came to 8 bases. This CDR3 is 11 amino acids long. CDR3 in DNA: TGCAGTGCTAGATTGGTGGGTGAAGCTTTCTTT. Protein sequence: CSARLVGEAFF.

This clonotype was observed many times. CDR3 nucleotides: TGCGCCAGCAGCCAAGCCTGGGGTCGAACCTACGAGCAGTACTTC. Residues: CASSQAWGRTYEQYF. The V and J genes are TRBV4-3 and TRBJ2-7; no firm D call. Looked up from germline, CDR1 is LGHNA and CDR2 is YSLEER. V was clipped by 1 base and J by 2 bases, with 12 bases between them. The CDR3 length is 15 residues.

As for this clonotype: The conserved phenylalanine or tryptophan normally closing the CDR3 is absent here, so this likely arose from a read error. No DNA is shown, since the ends of the CDR3 on it are uncertain; the CDR3 is the one TCRdb lists. This chain connects TRBV7-8 to TRBJ1-2; no DNA check was done on the table's D call, TRBD1. Per germline, CDR1 SGHVS and CDR2 FQNEAQ. The CDR3 length is 12 residues, termini included. CDR3: CASSLGTGRDTL.

The table lists this clonotype with a few counts. The DNA is omitted, as the CDR3 cannot be located on it reliably, and the CDR3 follows TCRdb's listing. The chain combines TRBV6-2 or TRBV6-3 with TRBJ1-5; no check of the table's D call, TRBD1, against the DNA was made. The CDR3 length equals 16 residues, ends included. Germline V lookup: CDR1 MNHEY, CDR2 SVGEGT. CDR3 in amino acids: CASSYSVGQGNQPRHF.

As regards this clonotype: A much more abundant neighbour one base away suggests this may be a read error. The rearrangement links TRBV20-1 to TRBJ2-2; D is possibly TRBD2 (6 bases). The germline V gene has CDR1 DFQATT and CDR2 SNEGSKA (reference sequence). This CDR3 is 18 amino acids long. This chain's CDR3 is CSTRAPLGGGGVTGELFF. The DNA of the CDR3 is TGCAGTACTAGAGCCCCCCTCGGCGGAGGAGGGGTAACCGGGGAGCTGTTTTTT.

This clonotype was recorded at least ten times. The chain recombines TRBV27 with TRBJ1-1, with 9 bases identical to TRBD1. Germline trimming cut 1 base from V and 6 bases from J; bases unmatched to any gene: 15. This CDR3 comprises 18 residues. Germline-derived CDR1 and CDR2 are MNHEY and SMNVEV (reference sequence). The CDR3 region is CASSLYGPGQGERAEAFF. CDR3 nucleotide sequence: TGTGCCAGCAGTTTATACGGACCGGGACAGGGAGAAAGGGCTGAAGCTTTCTTT.

In this sample, this clonotype turned up many times. V gene TRBV6-2 or TRBV6-3 combines with J gene TRBJ1-1; D unresolved. There are 14 residues in the CDR3. From germline, CDR1 is MNHEY and CDR2 SVGEGT. V gave up 7 bases and J gave up 0 bases, with 12 bases separating them. The CDR3 loop reads CASTHTVLNTEAFF. The CDR3 nucleotides read TGTGCCAGCACCCACACAGTTTTGAACACTGAAGCTTTCTTT.

V and J are TRBV20-1 and TRBJ2-7, with D uncertain. The V end was cut by 3 bases, the J end by 3 bases, with 15 bases between. This CDR3 has 14 amino acids. Germline lookup yields CDR1 DFQATT and CDR2 SNEGSKA (reference sequence). The chain's CDR3 is CSARMSGSYYEQYF. DNA for the CDR3: TGCAGTGCTAGGATGTCCGGAAGCTACTACGAGCAGTACTTC.

This clonotype was observed a few times. The chain joins TRBV19 to TRBJ2-2; 11 bases line up with TRBD2. After removal of 5 bases from V and 5 bases from J, the junction contained 13 bases not matched to a gene. This CDR3 is built from 18 residues. Germline lookup yields CDR1 LNHDA and CDR2 SQIVND (reference sequence). The CDR3 loop is CASSGFALAGGRTGELFF. The DNA for the CDR3 is TGTGCCAGTAGTGGATTTGCTTTAGCGGGAGGGCGGACCGGGGAGCTGTTTTTT.

This clonotype came up many times. The chain has TRBV7-8 and TRBJ1-5; TRBD1 is a possible D gene (6 bases). V was pared by 3 bases and J by 3 bases, with 12 bases between. Germline assignment: CDR1 SGHVS and CDR2 FQNEAQ. This CDR3 region has 15 residues. The CDR3 loop reads CASSFLQGYNQPQHF. The CDR3, as DNA: TGTGCCAGCAGCTTCCTACAGGGATACAATCAGCCCCAGCATTTT.

This clonotype was picked up a small number of times. A much larger clone lies one base from this, so it may be a read error. The V and J genes are TRBV18 and TRBJ2-5, with D unclear. This CDR3 has 12 amino acids. Germline V CDR1 and CDR2: KGHSH, LQKENI. CDR3 in DNA: TGTGCCGGCTCACCACAGCAGGAGACCCAGTACTTC. This sequence encodes CAGSPQQETQYF.

This clonotype appeared many times. The chain has TRBV7-3 and TRBJ2-3; no reliable D call. The CDR3 runs 14 residues. Trimming pared 5 bases from V and 2 bases from J, leaving 11 bases between. Germline V lookup: CDR1 SGHTA, CDR2 FQGTGA. The chain's CDR3 is CASSLLPDTDTQYF. The DNA of the CDR3 is TGTGCCAGCAGCCTGCTACCAGACACAGATACGCAGTATTTT.

This clonotype turned up a few times. The chain carries TRBV6-9 and TRBJ2-1; TRBD2 matches 7 bases. Trimming took 3 bases from V and 8 from J; bases not matched to a gene: 4. Looked up from germline, CDR1 is MNHGY and CDR2 is SVAAGI. The length of the CDR3 is 13 residues. CDR3 amino acids: CASSYRLADEQFF. DNA for the CDR3: TGTGCCAGCAGTTACCGGCTAGCGGATGAGCAGTTCTTC.

Concerning this clonotype itself: This may be a read error: a much more frequent sequence differs by one nucleotide. The V gene is TRBV20-1, the J gene TRBJ2-7; D perhaps matches TRBD2 (6 bases). Germline V gives CDR1 DFQATT, CDR2 SNEGSKA (reference sequence). Trimming shortened V by 1 base and J by 2 bases, and 12 bases separated the two germline ends. The CDR3 consists of 14 residues. CDR3 nucleotide sequence: TGCAGTGCTAGAGGCGGCGGGGCTGCCTACGAGCAGTACTTC. Its protein is CSARGGGAAYEQYF.

This clonotype was seen many times. J is TRBJ2-3 and V is TRBV24-1; possibly TRBD1 or TRBD2 for D (6 bases each). The CDR3 is 15 amino acids. The V gene's germline CDR1 is KGHDR and CDR2 SFDVKD. V was trimmed by 7 bases and J by 4 bases, leaving 17 bases between them. The CDR3 loop is CATRTGKTSSDTQYF. CDR3 nucleotides: TGTGCCACCAGAACAGGGAAGACTAGTTCAGATACGCAGTATTTT.

This clonotype was seen at least ten times. As DNA, the CDR3 is TGTGCCAGCAGCTTAGGCCTCCGGACAGGGGGCAATCAGCCCCAGCATTTT. Its protein product is CASSLGLRTGGNQPQHF. The chain joins TRBV7-2 to TRBJ1-5, with 9 bases lining up with TRBD1. V lost 1 base, J lost 2 bases, and 6 bases stayed unmatched. The CDR3 consists of 17 residues. Germline CDR1 and CDR2: SGHTA and FQGNSA.

The CDR3 protein is CASSYSTGAGGADEQYV. CDR3 coding DNA: TGTGCCAGCAGTTACTCGACTGGGGCAGGGGGCGCGGACGAGCAGTACGTC. The chain joins TRBV6-2 or TRBV6-3 to TRBJ2-7; 8 bases match TRBD1. V shed 0 bases, J shed 5 bases, and the junction held 12 bases outside the gene matches. The length of the CDR3 is 17 residues. CDR1 and CDR2 (germline): MNHEY, SVGEGT.

This clonotype was detected ten times or more. This chain uses TRBV6-2 or TRBV6-3 with TRBJ1-1; D perhaps matches TRBD1 (5 bases). CDR1 and CDR2 (germline): MNHEY, SVGEGT. This CDR3 region has 16 residues. V was shortened by 3 bases and J by 1 base, with 15 bases between the two germline ends. This CDR3 reads CASSYGGDLGNTEAFF. CDR3 DNA sequence: TGTGCCAGCAGTTATGGTGGGGACCTGGGGAACACTGAAGCTTTCTTT.

The CDR3 spells CASSSNRGDEQFF. As DNA, the CDR3 is TGTGCCAGCAGCTCCAACAGGGGCGATGAGCAGTTCTTC. The chain recombines TRBV7-3 with TRBJ2-1; 7 nucleotides align to TRBD1. The CDR3 has 13 residues. The germline CDR1 and CDR2 sequences are SGHTA and FQGTGA. The ends lost 4 bases at V and 8 bases at J; junction bases unmatched: 5. Variable domain in full (rest from reference TRBV7-3 and TRBJ2-1): GAGVSQTPSNKVTEKGKYVELRCDPISGHTALYWYRQSLGQGPEFLIYFQGTGAADDSGLPNDRFFAVRPEGSVSTLKIQRTERGDSAVYLCASSSNRGDEQFFGPGTRLTVL.

In this sample, this clonotype turned up many times. V is TRBV28 and J is TRBJ1-2, with D unresolved. This CDR3 contains 11 residues. Germline V gene sequence: CDR1 MDHEN, CDR2 SYDVKM. Trimming shortened V by 6 bases and J by 7 bases, and 9 bases separated the two germline ends. Here the CDR3 reads CASRRMTGYTF. In DNA form, the CDR3 reads TGTGCCAGCAGGCGGATGACTGGCTACACCTTC.

This clonotype has at least ten counts. The rearrangement links TRBV7-2 to TRBJ2-3, with D perhaps matching TRBD1 or TRBD2 (5 bases each). Germline loops: CDR1 SGHTA, CDR2 FQGNSA. The CDR3 has 15 residues. The V gene lost 9 bases and the J gene lost 3 bases, with 19 bases spanning the gap. CDR3: CASPTGTARTDTQYF. DNA for the CDR3: TGTGCCAGTCCCACCGGGACCGCTAGAACAGATACGCAGTATTTT.

This chain uses TRBV4-1 with TRBJ2-3; no clear D gene. The CDR3 is 14 residues long. V dropped 2 bases and J dropped 2 bases, with 8 bases sitting between them. Germline V gene lookup returns CDR1 MGHRA and CDR2 YSYEKL. The CDR3 spells CASSQLPVTDTQYF. CDR3 bases: TGCGCCAGCAGCCAATTGCCAGTCACAGATACGCAGTATTTT.

Worth noting for this clonotype: This may arise from a read error, as a much more abundant clone is one base away. Given the absence of the conserved phenylalanine or tryptophan at the CDR3 end, a read error is likely. The rearrangement uses TRBV7-6 and TRBJ1-1, with D unclear. Trimming left V 5 bases short and J 1 base short, with 8 bases between. In germline, CDR1 is SGHVS, CDR2 FNYEAQ. The CDR3 runs to 13 residues. The CDR3 nucleotides are TGTGCCAGCAGCAATACAGCGAACACTGAAGCTTTCCTT. Translated, it gives CASSNTANTEAFL.

This clonotype has ten or more counts. The chain employs TRBV7-9 and TRBJ1-5; no clear D gene. The germline V gene has CDR1 SEHNR and CDR2 FQNEAQ (reference sequence). This CDR3 has 13 residues. V lost 5 bases to trimming and J lost 5 bases, with 10 bases between them. The CDR3 sequence is CASSQDGDQPQHF. Written as DNA, the CDR3 is TGTGCCAGCAGCCAGGACGGCGATCAGCCCCAGCATTTT.